Here is one T cell receptor (beta chain) with its context. The CDR3 totals 12 residues. Germline CDR1 is MNHNS and CDR2 is SASEGT. V gave up 8 bases and J gave up 8 bases; unmatched junction bases: 7. The data originate from a study of shared clonotypes between healthy human individuals. Study background: The donors, a couple of women and a few men, were aged 18 to 49.

Genomic DNA (from each subset) was split evenly across several immunoSEQ plates. The assay was immunoSEQ multiplex PCR, and TCRdb's table has in-frame clones only and misses some. The table records roughly 850,000 clones, 95% to 97% of them present only once. Cells designated naive CD8 were CD45RO-negative and were positively selected for CCR7, with terminally differentiated effector memory CD45RA+ cells excluded. Input material: naive CD8+ T cells sorted from blood. This chain connects TRBV6-1 to TRBJ1-1, with TRBD1 matching 8 bases. This sequence originates from a man aged 25 to 40 in good health. This chain's CDR3 is CASLGRDREAFF. The CDR3 nucleotides read TGTGCCAGCCTTGGCCGGGACAGGGAAGCTTTCTTT.